These 11 T cell receptor beta chains originate from one sample sequenced in a study of cytotoxic CD8 clonotypes in ibrutinib-treated CLL. Sequencing was performed with immunoSEQ multiplex PCR; in TCRdb, only in-frame clones are kept and a portion is missing. The table lists around 330,000 clones, roughly 70% of them singletons, with around 6.5% in the top ten. Sample: PBMCs, taken after 36 months of ibrutinib treatment. All receptors derive from a human donor with chronic lymphocytic leukemia.

This sequence joins TRBV7-6 and TRBJ2-2; D unresolved. There are 16 residues in the CDR3. Germline CDR1 is SGHVS and CDR2 is FNYEAQ. Trimming cost V 2 bases and J 4 bases, with 14 bases left between them. CDR3 region: CASSLNNPTGTGELFF. The CDR3 region has the DNA TGTGCCAGCAGCTTAAACAACCCGACGGGCACCGGGGAGCTGTTTTTT.

This clone was seen more than once but under ten times. The rearrangement uses TRBV5-1 and TRBJ1-1; D not resolved. V gave up 3 bases and J gave up 2 bases, with 14 bases separating them. The CDR3 spans 15 residues. The germline CDR1 and CDR2 sequences are SGHRS and YFSETQ. The CDR3 spells CASSSQDFINTEAFF. CDR3 in DNA: TGCGCCAGCAGCTCCCAGGACTTTATAAACACTGAAGCTTTCTTT.

The chain recombines TRBV19 with TRBJ1-5; 9 nucleotides line up with TRBD1. V dropped 6 bases and J dropped 1; count of bases not matched to a gene: 7. Germline loops: CDR1 LNHDA, CDR2 SQIVND (reference sequence). The CDR3 spans 16 residues. The CDR3 coding sequence is TGTGCCAGTAGATCTAACAGGGGGCAGAGCAATCAGCCCCAGCATTTT. This gives the protein CASRSNRGQSNQPQHF.

This chain joins TRBV2 and TRBJ2-7, with a weak D call TRBD1 (5 bases). Germline V gene data show CDR1 as SNHLY and CDR2 as FYNNEI. The V gene lost 8 bases and the J gene lost 4 bases, with 9 bases spanning the gap. This CDR3 spans 11 amino acids. The CDR3 region is CASQGRYEQYF. DNA for the CDR3: TGTGCCAGCCAGGGCCGGTACGAGCAGTACTTC.

This clone occurred once. This rearrangement joins TRBV4-3 to TRBJ2-7; TRBD2 aligns across 12 bases. With 2 bases clipped from V and 6 bases from J, the junction kept 5 bases outside the gene matches. This CDR3 region has 15 residues. Germline lookup yields CDR1 LGHNA and CDR2 YSLEER. CDR3 sequence (DNA): TGCGCCAGCAGCCAACTGGGACTAGCGGGTTCCGAGCAGTACTTC. This codes for CASSQLGLAGSEQYF.

The chain links TRBV9 to TRBJ2-1, with TRBD2 identical over 16 bases. V lost 3 bases to trimming and J lost 7 bases; unmatched junction nucleotides: 10. From germline, CDR1 is SGDLS and CDR2 YYNGEE. This CDR3 contains 18 residues. CDR3: CASSEGLAGGRWGNEQFF. The CDR3 coding sequence is TGTGCCAGCAGCGAGGGACTAGCGGGAGGGCGATGGGGGAATGAGCAGTTCTTC. The whole variable domain, remainder taken from reference TRBV9 and TRBJ2-1, is DSGVTQTPKHLITATGQRVTLRCSPRSGDLSVYWYQQSLDQGLQFLIQYYNGEERAKGNILERFSAQQFPDLHSELNLSSLELGDSALYFCASSEGLAGGRWGNEQFFGPGTRLTVL.

The J gene is TRBJ2-7, the V gene TRBV27; D is possibly TRBD2 (5 bases). The CDR3 is 13 residues long. CDR1 is MNHEY, CDR2 SMNVEV, per germline (reference sequence). The V gene lost 2 bases and the J gene lost 5 bases, with 10 bases spanning the gap. In DNA form, the CDR3 reads TGTGCCAGCAGTTTAGGTCTGAGGGACGAGCAGTACTTC. Its protein is CASSLGLRDEQYF.

This rearrangement joins TRBV29-1 to TRBJ2-4, with D unclear. The germline V gene has CDR1 SQVTM and CDR2 ANQGSEA. V was trimmed by 6 bases and J by 0 bases, leaving 6 bases between them. The CDR3 spans 12 residues. CDR3 loop: CSVDIAKNIQYF. The DNA of the CDR3 is TGCAGCGTAGACATAGCCAAAAACATTCAGTACTTC.

Only one count was recorded for this clone. The CDR3 region is CASSPPLADPTDTQYF. Here the CDR3 DNA reads TGTGCCAGCTCACCTCCACTAGCGGACCCTACAGATACGCAGTATTTT. J is TRBJ2-3 and V is TRBV18; 8 bases align to TRBD2. This CDR3 has 16 residues. CDR1 and CDR2 (germline): KGHSH, LQKENI. The V and J ends lost 3 bases and 3 bases, in that order; junction bases with no gene match: 8.

The chain is built from TRBV6-5 and TRBJ2-3; D is perhaps TRBD1 or TRBD2 (5 bases each). The V and J ends lost 0 bases and 2 bases respectively, with 6 bases between them. CDR1 is MNHEY and CDR2 is SVGAGI in the germline V gene. This CDR3 region has 14 residues. Here the CDR3 reads CASSYSGTTDTQYF. CDR3 coding DNA: TGTGCCAGCAGTTACTCAGGGACCACAGATACGCAGTATTTT.

The rearrangement joins TRBV7-3 to TRBJ1-4, with a weak D call TRBD1 (5 bases). Trimming left V 1 base short and J 10 bases short, with 19 bases between. Germline CDR1 and CDR2: SGHTA and FQGTGA. This CDR3 has 16 residues. The CDR3 region has the DNA TGTGCCAGCAGCTTAAAGGGTGGGACCCTCCCGGGAAAACTGTTTTTT. Translating gives CASSLKGGTLPGKLFF.